This T cell receptor (beta chain) was profiled in a study of shared clonotypes between healthy human individuals. Libraries were prepared by immunoSEQ multiplex PCR; TCRdb keeps only in-frame clonotypes and omits some of them. The sample gives some 1,600,000 clones, 95% to 99% of which show up once; about 0.45% is in the top ten. The germline V gene has CDR1 SGHTA and CDR2 FQGNSA. V was clipped by 5 bases and J by 5 bases, with 9 bases between them. The CDR3 has 13 amino acids. Sequenced sample: naive CD4+ T cells sorted from blood. Subset noted: CD45RA+ positively selected. This chain uses TRBV7-2 with TRBJ2-2, with a tentative D call TRBD1 (5 bases). This sequence was found in a man aged 30-40 years in good health. This chain's CDR3 is CASSPRVTGELFF. The CDR3 bases are TGTGCCAGCAGCCCCAGGGTTACCGGGGAGCTGTTTTTT.